This T cell receptor (beta chain) was captured in a study of cytomegalovirus exposure and HLA in healthy donors. Study findings and constraints: Productive status was seen about 87% or about 30% of the time for most TCR beta V segments in an earlier analysis. Available immune exposure information was restricted to CMV serostatus only. According to a later analysis, donors in an Asian-associated ancestry cluster reportedly had fewer N-insertions than the roughly 640-donor mean.

Each of the donors was a healthy bone marrow donor. In regard to this clone: The antigen is not known.

The J segment lost 6 bases and the V segment lost 5 bases, leaving 7 bases of the junction unmatched. This CDR3 comprises 16 residues. Germline CDR1 and CDR2: SGHVS and FNYEAQ. With 60 Vbeta and 13 Jbeta primers, the PCR was carried out. The method was immunoSEQ multiplex PCR; TCRdb's version includes in-frame clones alone and lacks a portion of them. Of tens of thousands of clones in the sample, 78% were seen once. The receptor was isolated from a male donor in good health and CMV-seropositive. The rearrangement uses TRBV7-6 and TRBJ2-1; TRBD2 matches at 13 bases. Material: PBMCs. For the CDR3, the DNA is TGTGCCAGCAGCCCCTGGACTAGCGGGAGCCGCAATGAGCAGTTCTTC. Its protein is CASSPWTSGSRNEQFF.